This T cell receptor beta chain was captured in a study of cytomegalovirus exposure and HLA in healthy donors. The V gene lost 3 bases and the J gene lost 7 bases, with 15 bases spanning the gap. Germline V gene sequence: CDR1 SQVTM, CDR2 ANQGSEA. This CDR3 has 13 amino acids. The PCR ran on 60 Vbeta and 13 Jbeta primers. Produced via immunoSEQ multiplex PCR; TCRdb's table is partial and in-frame only. The sample consists of approximately 150,000 clones, around 80% of them appearing once. Material: PBMCs. V is TRBV29-1 and J is TRBJ2-5; D gene unclear. The sequence derives from a man aged 40-49 years in good health and CMV-seronegative. The CDR3 coding sequence is TGCAGCGTTGAGAGCGTCAATTCGGCGACCCAGTACTTC. Its translation: CSVESVNSATQYF.